Shown below are 17 T cell receptor beta chains from a single sample sequenced in a study of control samples from healthy donors and cancer patients. Using immunoSEQ multiplex PCR, the repertoire was profiled, and TCRdb retains in-frame clones only, with some absent. In the table there are about 130,000 clones, 70% to 90% of which are singletons. Sequencing was performed on blood. These receptors were collected from a man aged 50 or older in good health.

This clone was seen only once. This sequence joins TRBV12-3 or TRBV12-4 and TRBJ2-7; a possible D gene is TRBD2 (5 bases). V shed 7 bases and J shed 0 bases, with 7 bases lying between them. The CDR3 runs to 12 residues. As DNA, the CDR3 is TGTGCCAGCACCGGGAACTCCTACGAGCAGTACTTC. Amino acids: CASTGNSYEQYF.

CDR3 coding DNA: TGCGCCAGCAGCCAAGTCGGGTGGAACACTGAAGCTTTCTTT. Protein sequence: CASSQVGWNTEAFF. The gene calls are TRBV4-1 and TRBJ1-1; D gene uncertain. The V and J ends lost 1 base and 1 base respectively, with 7 bases between them. Germline V gene data show CDR1 as MGHRA and CDR2 as YSYEKL. This CDR3 is 14 amino acids long.

The chain links TRBV3-1 (or the pseudogene TRBV3-2) to TRBJ1-2; TRBD1 matches 8 bases. Per the germline V gene, CDR1 is LGHDT and CDR2 is YNNKEL (reference sequence). The V and J ends lost 0 bases and 7 bases, in that order; junction bases with no gene match: 10. This CDR3 region has 16 residues. Written as DNA, the CDR3 is TGTGCCAGCAGCCAAGAAGAAGCCAGGGGGCTGGGTGGCTACACCTTC. It codes for CASSQEEARGLGGYTF.

The rearrangement links TRBV7-9 to TRBJ1-2, with a possible D match to TRBD1 (5 bases). With 4 bases removed from V and 4 bases from J, the gap between germline ends came to 16 bases. Looked up from germline, CDR1 is SEHNR and CDR2 is FQNEAQ (reference sequence). CDR3 length equals 15 residues. Written as DNA, the CDR3 is TGTGCCAGCAGCTACGACGGGGGGGTATCCTATGGCTACACCTTC. It specifies CASSYDGGVSYGYTF.

The V gene is TRBV4-1, the J gene TRBJ2-2; 8 bases map to TRBD2. The ends lost 2 bases at V and 1 base at J; junction bases unmatched: 3. CDR3 size: 16 residues. Germline values: CDR1 MGHRA, CDR2 YSYEKL. The CDR3 sequence: CASSQRTSLNTGELFF. CDR3 sequence (DNA): TGCGCCAGCAGCCAAAGGACTAGCTTGAACACCGGGGAGCTGTTTTTT.

This clone was seen a single time. The chain recombines TRBV9 with TRBJ1-2; 7 nucleotides line up with TRBD1. The CDR3 has 15 amino acids. Germline V gene data show CDR1 as SGDLS and CDR2 as YYNGEE. V trimming: 0 bases; J trimming: 2 bases; junction bases outside the gene matches: 4. CDR3 in DNA: TGTGCCAGCAGCGTAGCTAACAGGGGCAACTATGGCTACACCTTC. The encoded protein is CASSVANRGNYGYTF.

As for this clone: The DNA is left out, because the CDR3 cannot be placed on it with certainty; the CDR3 is given as TCRdb lists it. The CDR3 sequence is CASSSSTGRKTEAFF. This rearrangement joins TRBV27 to TRBJ1-1; whether TRBD1, the table's D call, matches the DNA was not checked. The CDR3 is 15 amino acids in total, end residues counted. Germline V gene sequence: CDR1 MNHEY, CDR2 SMNVEV (reference sequence).

The rearrangement links TRBV5-1 to TRBJ2-3; 10 bases line up with TRBD2. From germline, CDR1 is SGHRS and CDR2 YFSETQ. The CDR3 loop spans 15 amino acids. Losses at the gene ends were 5 bases for V and 0 bases for J; bases not matched to a gene: 3. In nucleotides, the CDR3 is TGCGCCAGCAGAGCGGGGGGGTTTAGCACAGATACGCAGTATTTT. It translates to CASRAGGFSTDTQYF.

This clone was counted at least ten times. Written as DNA, the CDR3 is TGTGCCAGTAGTATTGATCAAAACACTGAAGCTTTCTTT. This translates into CASSIDQNTEAFF. V gene TRBV19 combines with J gene TRBJ1-1; D ambiguous. Between the trimmed V and J ends, which lost 3 bases and 2 bases, there was a span of 7 bases. This CDR3 has 13 amino acids. The germline CDR1 and CDR2 sequences are LNHDA and SQIVND (reference sequence). Full variable domain (rest looked up from reference TRBV19 and TRBJ1-1): DGGITQSPKYLFRKEGQNVTLSCEQNLNHDAMYWYRQDPGQGLRLIYYSQIVNDFQKGDIAEGYSVSREKKESFPLTVTSAQKNPTAFYLCASSIDQNTEAFFGQGTRLTVV.

The J gene is TRBJ1-6, the V gene TRBV28; maybe TRBD1 (6 bases). The ends were cut back, 4 bases at V and 5 bases at J, with 21 bases in the middle. This CDR3 is 18 amino acids long. The V gene's germline CDR1 is MDHEN and CDR2 SYDVKM. DNA for the CDR3: TGTGCCAGCAGTTCCACCACACTCTGGACAGAAAATAATTCACCCCTCCACTTT. It yields the protein CASSSTTLWTENNSPLHF.

The chain carries TRBV24-1 and TRBJ1-5; TRBD1 matches 7 bases. CDR3 length: 15 amino acids. CDR1 is KGHDR, CDR2 SFDVKD, per germline. Germline trimming cut 9 bases from V and 3 bases from J; bases unmatched to any gene: 10. The DNA for the CDR3 is TGTGCCACCTCCGGGACAGACAATTTCAATCAGCCCCAGCATTTT. Its translation is CATSGTDNFNQPQHF.

The chain links TRBV4-1 to TRBJ2-1; maybe TRBD1 (6 bases). Trimming pared 5 bases from V and 7 bases from J, leaving 15 bases between. The germline V gene encodes CDR1 MGHRA and CDR2 YSYEKL. This CDR3 is 14 amino acids long. CDR3: CASSTRQGWNEQFF. DNA for the CDR3: TGCGCCAGCAGCACTAGGCAGGGGTGGAATGAGCAGTTCTTC.

This clone showed up many times. J is TRBJ1-1 and V is TRBV19; D not certain. The CDR3 has 13 amino acids. Trimming removed 0 bases at V and 1 base at J, with 3 bases between. In germline, CDR1 is LNHDA, CDR2 SQIVND (reference sequence). The chain's CDR3 is CASSIDWNTEAFF. The CDR3 bases are TGTGCCAGTAGTATAGATTGGAACACTGAAGCTTTCTTT.

The chain joins TRBV19 to TRBJ2-7, with 7 bases fitting TRBD2. Germline assignment: CDR1 LNHDA and CDR2 SQIVND (reference sequence). The CDR3 has 14 residues. The V and J ends lost 11 bases and 4 bases, in that order; junction bases with no gene match: 14. The CDR3, as DNA: TGTGCCTCCGGGGGGATAAATCAAGGATACGAGCAGTACTTC. It is translated as CASGGINQGYEQYF.

The rearrangement joins TRBV4-2 to TRBJ2-3, with a tentative D call TRBD2 (7 bases). The CDR3 has 17 residues. Looked up from germline, CDR1 is LGHNA and CDR2 is YNFKEQ. The V end lost 1 base, the J end lost 5 bases, and 19 bases lay between the germline ends. CDR3 residues: CASSQAPVGGEGDTQYF. CDR3 coding DNA: TGTGCCAGCAGCCAAGCCCCGGTAGGGGGGGAGGGAGATACGCAGTATTTT.

This chain connects TRBV7-6 to TRBJ2-5, with a tentative D call TRBD1 (7 bases). CDR1 is SGHVS, CDR2 FNYEAQ, per germline. Trimming took off 4 bases at V and 2 bases at J, with 14 bases between the two ends. The CDR3 spans 15 residues. The CDR3 DNA is TGTGCCAGCAGCTCTCCGCGGGACAGACAAGAGACCCAGTACTTC. This sequence encodes CASSSPRDRQETQYF.

The V and J genes are TRBV2 and TRBJ1-4; D is ambiguous. The CDR3 extends over 12 amino acids. Germline lookup yields CDR1 SNHLY and CDR2 FYNNEI. Trimming cost V 7 bases and J 8 bases, with 11 bases left between them. CDR3 region: CASTLNQEKLFF. In DNA form, the CDR3 reads TGTGCCAGCACGCTAAACCAAGAAAAACTGTTTTTT.